This T cell receptor (beta chain) was identified in a study of T-cell memory formation after mild COVID-19. TCRdb redid the calling of the 5' RACE reads with MiXCR, one entry per CDR3 protein. The data hold around 83,000 distinct CDR3 sequences, with around a quarter observed a single time. The source is a man aged 18 to 30 who had mild COVID-19 (a few samples of this study predate the infection). Cell type and time point are not known. Sequences were obtained from PBMCs or a T cell subset sorted from them (not recorded which).

CDR3 nucleotide sequence: TGTGCCAGCAGCTTGGGGCAGGGGTCTGAAGCTTTCTTT. This translates into CASSLGQGSEAFF. V and J are TRBV7-3 and TRBJ1-1; the D gene is possibly TRBD1 (6 bases). The CDR3 spans 13 residues. Deletions cut 3 bases from V and 6 bases from J, with 11 bases between. Germline CDR1 SGHTA, CDR2 FQGTGA.